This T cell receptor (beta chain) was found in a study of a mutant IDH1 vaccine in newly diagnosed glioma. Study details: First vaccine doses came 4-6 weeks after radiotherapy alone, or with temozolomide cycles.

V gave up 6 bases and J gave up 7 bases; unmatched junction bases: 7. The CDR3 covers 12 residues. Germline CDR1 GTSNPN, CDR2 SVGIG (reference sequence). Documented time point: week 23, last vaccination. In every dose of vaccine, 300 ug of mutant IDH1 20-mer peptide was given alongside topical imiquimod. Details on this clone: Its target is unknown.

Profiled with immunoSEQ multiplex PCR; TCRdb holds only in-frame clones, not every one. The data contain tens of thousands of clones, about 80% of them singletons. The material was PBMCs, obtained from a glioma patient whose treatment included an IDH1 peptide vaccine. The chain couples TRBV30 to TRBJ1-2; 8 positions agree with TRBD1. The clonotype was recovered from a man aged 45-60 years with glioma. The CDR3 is CACRRQGSGYTF. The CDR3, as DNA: TGTGCCTGCCGACGACAGGGGTCTGGCTACACCTTC.